What follows are 20 T cell receptor beta chains derived from one specimen sequenced in a study of blood T cell repertoires in COVID-19. Clones were read by immunoSEQ multiplex PCR, and TCRdb kept only the in-frame ones, dropping some. The profile shows 70,000 to 80,000 clones, around 83% of them singletons. The sample was peripheral blood. The receptors stem from an elderly man with acute or convalescent COVID-19.

The genes are TRBV9 and TRBJ2-2, with a tentative D call TRBD1 (6 bases). V lost 2 bases and J 5 bases, leaving 16 bases between the germline ends. The CDR3 spans 16 residues. The germline gives CDR1 SGDLS, CDR2 YYNGEE. This CDR3 is CASSVDPGQKTGELFF. The CDR3, as DNA: TGTGCCAGCAGCGTCGACCCGGGACAAAAAACCGGGGAGCTGTTTTTT.

This clone has only one observation. The V and J genes are TRBV7-2 and TRBJ2-5; TRBD1 might be the D (5 bases). The CDR3 totals 14 residues. Trimming removed 0 bases from V and 2 bases from J, with 7 bases in between. Germline-derived CDR1 and CDR2 are SGHTA and FQGNSA. CDR3 sequence: CASSLAGLQETQYF. Here the CDR3 DNA reads TGTGCCAGCAGCTTAGCGGGGCTGCAAGAGACCCAGTACTTC.

V usage is TRBV28 and J usage is TRBJ2-3; 9 nucleotides agree with TRBD1. Trimming took 5 bases from V and 2 from J; bases not matched to a gene: 8. Germline CDR1 is MDHEN and CDR2 is SYDVKM. CDR3 length: 16 residues. The CDR3 is CASSPPTGGITDTQYF. Written as DNA, the CDR3 is TGTGCCAGCAGTCCCCCGACAGGGGGGATCACAGATACGCAGTATTTT.

The chain combines TRBV7-9 with TRBJ2-7; 7 positions agree with TRBD1. The ends lost 4 bases at V and 6 bases at J; junction bases unmatched: 9. The V gene's germline CDR1 is SEHNR and CDR2 FQNEAQ (reference sequence). The CDR3 consists of 14 residues. DNA of the CDR3: TGTGCCAGCAGCTCCCGGGACAGTAGGGGCGAGCAGTACTTC. Its translation is CASSSRDSRGEQYF.

CDR3 coding DNA: TGCGCCAGCAGCCAAGAAGGCTCGGGTCAGCCCCAGCATTTT. Translated, it gives CASSQEGSGQPQHF. The J gene is TRBJ1-5, the V gene TRBV4-3, with D unclear. The CDR3 contains 14 residues. With 0 bases removed from V and 6 bases from J, the gap between germline ends came to 9 bases. Germline V gives CDR1 LGHNA, CDR2 YSLEER.

The genes are TRBV5-1 and TRBJ2-7; 8 nucleotides agree with TRBD2. With 2 bases clipped from V and 3 bases from J, the junction kept 4 bases outside the gene matches. The CDR3 contains 14 residues. Germline CDR1 and CDR2: SGHRS and YFSETQ. In DNA, the CDR3 is TGCGCCAGCAGCTTCAGCGGGGGACTCTACGAGCAGTACTTC. Translated: CASSFSGGLYEQYF.

The chain carries TRBV18 and TRBJ1-2; 8 bases fit TRBD1. The CDR3 is 15 amino acids. The V segment lost 6 bases and the J segment 6 bases; nucleotides outside the gene matches: 12. Germline values: CDR1 KGHSH, CDR2 LQKENI. The CDR3 DNA reads as TGTGCCAGCTCGTTCCCTCAGGGGGCGCGGCATGGCTACACCTTC. Translating gives CASSFPQGARHGYTF.

The rearrangement uses TRBV15 and TRBJ2-3; 11 bases are a match to TRBD2. The CDR3 runs 17 residues. Losses at the gene ends were 2 bases for V and 2 bases for J; bases not matched to a gene: 6. Germline CDR1 is LNHNV and CDR2 is YYDKDF (reference sequence). The CDR3 DNA is TGTGCCACCAGCAGACAAATACTAGCGGGGGCCACAGATACGCAGTATTTT. It translates to CATSRQILAGATDTQYF.

The rearrangement links TRBV24-1 to TRBJ2-1; the match to TRBD1 covers 9 bases. Germline V lookup: CDR1 KGHDR, CDR2 SFDVKD. CDR3 size: 19 residues. V lost 6 bases and J lost 0; bases outside the gene matches: 14. The CDR3 reads CATSPGPRTGVSSYNEQFF. CDR3 in DNA: TGTGCCACCAGTCCTGGGCCGAGGACAGGGGTCAGCTCCTACAATGAGCAGTTCTTC.

The genes are TRBV7-3 and TRBJ2-2; 7 nucleotides align to TRBD2. Germline V gives CDR1 SGHTA, CDR2 FQGTGA. The CDR3 is made up of 18 amino acids. Germline trimming cut 5 bases from V and 0 bases from J; bases unmatched to any gene: 12. CDR3 nucleotide sequence: TGTGCCAGCAGCCCCCGTATTGGCGGGGGATCGAACACCGGGGAGCTGTTTTTT. Amino acids: CASSPRIGGGSNTGELFF.

The chain combines TRBV5-1 with TRBJ1-6, with TRBD1 identical over 8 bases. The CDR3 runs 14 residues. J lost 10 bases, V lost 1 base, and 4 bases had no gene match. The germline V gene has CDR1 SGHRS and CDR2 YFSETQ. CDR3 nucleotide sequence: TGCGCCAGCAGCTTGAATACAGGGGGATCACCCCTCCACTTT. Its protein is CASSLNTGGSPLHF. Filled out from reference TRBV5-1 and TRBJ1-6, the complete variable domain reads KAGVTQTPRYLIKTRGQQVTLSCSPISGHRSVSWYQQTPGQGLQFLFEYFSETQRNKGNFPGRFSGRQFSNSRSEMNVSTLELGDSALYLCASSLNTGGSPLHFGNGTRLTVT.

The chain has TRBV7-2 and TRBJ2-7, with 9 bases that match TRBD1. Trimming took 4 bases from V and 5 from J; bases not matched to a gene: 6. Germline lookup yields CDR1 SGHTA and CDR2 FQGNSA. The CDR3 extends over 14 amino acids. The CDR3 reads CASSSRDRAHEQYF. The CDR3 DNA follows: TGTGCCAGCAGCTCCCGGGACAGGGCCCACGAGCAGTACTTC.

V and J are TRBV5-1 and TRBJ2-1, with D possibly TRBD2 on 5 matching bases. Germline V gene sequence: CDR1 SGHRS, CDR2 YFSETQ. V lost 2 bases and J lost 0, with 12 bases in between. This CDR3 is built from 16 residues. CDR3 coding DNA: TGCGCCAGCAGCTTTCTAGCTGTGAGCTCCTACAATGAGCAGTTCTTC. Its protein product is CASSFLAVSSYNEQFF.

This sequence joins TRBV10-1 and TRBJ2-3; no clear D. The CDR3 spans 13 residues. CDR1 WNHNN and CDR2 SYGVQD come from the germline V gene (reference sequence). The ends were cut back, 5 bases at V and 1 base at J, with 7 bases in the middle. In DNA, the CDR3 is TGCGCCAGCAGTCGTCGGGGCACAGATACGCAGTATTTT. It translates to CASSRRGTDTQYF.

The chain uses TRBV11-2 and TRBJ2-7; 10 bases are shared with TRBD2. The CDR3 length is 16 residues. Trimming took 3 bases from V and 0 from J; bases not matched to a gene: 5. Germline CDR1 is SGHAT and CDR2 is FQNNGV. The DNA of the CDR3 is TGTGCCAGCAGCTTGGGGGGACTAGCGCGCTCCTACGAGCAGTACTTC. Translation gives CASSLGGLARSYEQYF. Full variable domain (rest looked up from reference TRBV11-2 and TRBJ2-7): EAGVAQSPRYKIIEKRQSVAFWCNPISGHATLYWYQQILGQGPKLLIQFQNNGVVDDSQLPKDRFSAERLKGVDSTLKIQPAKLEDSAVYLCASSLGGLARSYEQYFGPGTRLTVT.

The chain links TRBV9 to TRBJ2-1; TRBD2 matches at 11 bases. J was trimmed by 1 base and V by 3 bases; bases with no gene match: 3. The CDR3 is 16 residues long. Germline V lookup: CDR1 SGDLS, CDR2 YYNGEE. As DNA, the CDR3 is TGTGCCAGCAGCGGCTTAGCGGGAGGGTCCTACAATGAGCAGTTCTTC. It codes for CASSGLAGGSYNEQFF. The complete variable domain, with remaining parts taken from reference TRBV9 and TRBJ2-1, reads DSGVTQTPKHLITATGQRVTLRCSPRSGDLSVYWYQQSLDQGLQFLIQYYNGEERAKGNILERFSAQQFPDLHSELNLSSLELGDSALYFCASSGLAGGSYNEQFFGPGTRLTVL.

This clone was recorded a few times. Other nucleotide sequences in the sample specify the same CDR3. The rearrangement uses TRBV5-1 and TRBJ2-7; D is unresolved. V was shortened by 0 bases and J by 0 bases, with 7 bases between the two germline ends. There are 14 residues in the CDR3. The V gene's germline CDR1 is SGHRS and CDR2 YFSETQ. DNA for the CDR3: TGCGCCAGCAGCTTGGGGCAGGACTCCTACGAGCAGTACTTC. Encoded protein: CASSLGQDSYEQYF. Using reference TRBV5-1 and TRBJ2-7 for the parts outside the CDR3, the full variable domain is KAGVTQTPRYLIKTRGQQVTLSCSPISGHRSVSWYQQTPGQGLQFLFEYFSETQRNKGNFPGRFSGRQFSNSRSEMNVSTLELGDSALYLCASSLGQDSYEQYFGPGTRLTVT.

CDR3 nucleotides: TGTGCCAGCTCACCACCGACCGGGGGGGTTCCCTACGAGCAGTACTTC. Residues: CASSPPTGGVPYEQYF. The rearrangement uses TRBV18 and TRBJ2-7, with 8 positions matching TRBD2. Trimming at V came to 0 bases and at J to 2 bases, leaving 6 bases not matched to a gene. Germline loops: CDR1 KGHSH, CDR2 LQKENI. The length of the CDR3 is 16 residues.

The chain combines TRBV3-1 (or the pseudogene TRBV3-2) with TRBJ2-5; the match to TRBD2 covers 9 bases. CDR1 is LGHDT and CDR2 is YNNKEL in the germline V gene (reference sequence). This CDR3 contains 17 residues. V trimming: 0 bases; J trimming: 4 bases; junction bases outside the gene matches: 9. Written as DNA, the CDR3 is TGTGCCAGCAGCCAAGAAGGAGCGGGAGGTGGGGGAGAGACCCAGTACTTC. This translates into CASSQEGAGGGGETQYF.

This clone turned up a few times. The chain uses TRBV7-9 and TRBJ1-2; D call uncertain. Germline V gives CDR1 SEHNR, CDR2 FQNEAQ (reference sequence). Trimming removed 2 bases at V and 7 bases at J, with 17 bases between. The CDR3 spans 15 residues. CDR3 bases: TGTGCCAGCAGCTTACAAGCACAAGCGTTAGGTGGCTACACCTTC. It codes for CASSLQAQALGGYTF.